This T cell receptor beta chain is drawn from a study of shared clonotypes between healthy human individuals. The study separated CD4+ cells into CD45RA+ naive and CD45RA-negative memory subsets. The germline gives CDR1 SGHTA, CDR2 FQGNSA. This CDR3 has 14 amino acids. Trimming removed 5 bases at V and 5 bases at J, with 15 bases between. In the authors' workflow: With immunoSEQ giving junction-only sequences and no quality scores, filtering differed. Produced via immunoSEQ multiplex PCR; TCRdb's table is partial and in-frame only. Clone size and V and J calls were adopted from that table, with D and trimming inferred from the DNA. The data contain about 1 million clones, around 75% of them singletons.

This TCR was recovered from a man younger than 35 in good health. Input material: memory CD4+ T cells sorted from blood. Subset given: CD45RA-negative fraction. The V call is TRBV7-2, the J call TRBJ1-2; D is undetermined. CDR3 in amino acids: CASSPRHGSYGYTF. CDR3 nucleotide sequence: TGTGCCAGCAGCCCGCGACATGGCTCGTATGGCTACACCTTC.